Listed here are 9 T cell receptor beta chains from one sample, sequenced in a study of OX40 agonist ivuxolimab in advanced cancers. Measured with immunoSEQ multiplex PCR; TCRdb has only the in-frame clones, and not every one. The sample carries some 59,000 clones, 90% recorded once. The sample was CD4+ or CD8+ T cells sorted from blood, taken in a trial of the OX40 agonist ivuxolimab. The source is an adult with an advanced solid tumor such as melanoma, head and neck, liver or kidney cancer.

The rearrangement links TRBV13 to TRBJ1-4; D call uncertain. The germline V gene encodes CDR1 PRHDT and CDR2 FYEKMQ (reference sequence). The CDR3 length is 14 residues. V was trimmed by 2 bases and J by 2 bases, leaving 6 bases between them. This CDR3 reads CASSLRQTNEKLFF. The CDR3 bases are TGTGCCAGCAGCTTACGGCAGACTAATGAAAAACTGTTTTTT.

This chain uses TRBV6-6 with TRBJ2-1, with a possible D match to TRBD1 (6 bases). The V gene lost 6 bases and the J gene lost 8 bases, with 17 bases spanning the gap. The CDR3 runs to 14 residues. CDR1 is MNHNY and CDR2 is SVGAGI in the germline V gene (reference sequence). The CDR3 nucleotides are TGTGCCAGCAGACAGGGACAAGGGTGGGATGAGCAGTTCTTC. Translation gives CASRQGQGWDEQFF.

This rearrangement joins TRBV10-1 to TRBJ1-2, with 7 bases that match TRBD1. This CDR3 is 12 amino acids long. Germline V gene data show CDR1 as WNHNN and CDR2 as SYGVQD (reference sequence). The V segment lost 8 bases and the J segment 2 bases; nucleotides outside the gene matches: 2. CDR3 region: CASPTGNYGYTF. CDR3 in DNA: TGCGCCAGCCCGACAGGGAACTATGGCTACACCTTC.

V is TRBV7-9 and J is TRBJ1-1; no reliable D call. Looked up from germline, CDR1 is SEHNR and CDR2 is FQNEAQ (reference sequence). The CDR3 consists of 14 residues. Between the trimmed V and J ends, which lost 0 bases and 8 bases, there was a span of 13 bases. CDR3 nucleotides: TGTGCCAGCAGCTTAGCTGGCACGACCCAGGAAGCTTTCTTT. Encoded protein: CASSLAGTTQEAFF.

The chain has TRBV6-5 and TRBJ2-3, with 11 bases matching TRBD2. The germline V gene has CDR1 MNHEY and CDR2 SVGAGI. The CDR3 totals 15 residues. With 6 bases clipped from V and 1 base from J, the junction kept 3 bases outside the gene matches. The CDR3 loop reads CASREGLAGTDTQYF. In DNA, the CDR3 is TGTGCCAGCAGGGAGGGACTAGCGGGCACAGATACGCAGTATTTT.

V is TRBV7-2 and J is TRBJ2-1; either TRBD1 or TRBD2 may supply D (5 bases each). CDR1 is SGHTA, CDR2 FQGNSA, per germline. Trimming pared 5 bases from V and 8 bases from J, leaving 19 bases between. This CDR3 contains 15 residues. The CDR3 DNA reads TGTGCCAGCAGCCAAGAGGGGCCACCATGGGATGAGCAGTTCTTC. It specifies CASSQEGPPWDEQFF.

The chain employs TRBV7-9 and TRBJ2-6; perhaps TRBD2 as D (5 bases). Germline CDR1 is SEHNR and CDR2 is FQNEAQ (reference sequence). V gave up 4 bases and J gave up 0 bases, with 13 bases separating them. The CDR3 has 17 amino acids. In DNA, the CDR3 is TGTGCCAGCAGCTCTAGCCCCGGGTTCTCTGGGGCCAACGTCCTGACTTTC. This translates into CASSSSPGFSGANVLTF.

The chain uses TRBV2 and TRBJ2-7; D not certain. With 4 bases removed from V and 6 bases from J, the gap between germline ends came to 7 bases. Germline loops: CDR1 SNHLY, CDR2 FYNNEI. The CDR3 length is 11 residues. CDR3 amino acids: CASSGFGEQYF. CDR3 coding DNA: TGTGCCAGCAGTGGGTTCGGCGAGCAGTACTTC.

The chain carries TRBV11-3 and TRBJ1-2; D gene unclear. CDR1 is SGHNT, CDR2 YENEEA, per germline. V lost 0 bases and J lost 4, with 15 bases in between. This CDR3 region has 16 residues. The CDR3 nucleotides are TGTGCCAGCAGCTTAGAAGGACGAGGAGGGAGCTATGGCTACACCTTC. This translates into CASSLEGRGGSYGYTF. The full variable domain, in which reference TRBV11-3 and TRBJ1-2 provide the parts outside the CDR3, is EAGVVQSPRYKIIEKKQPVAFWCNPISGHNTLYWYLQNLGQGPELLIRYENEEAVDDSQLPKDRFSAERLKGVDSTLKIQPAELGDSAVYLCASSLEGRGGSYGYTFGSGTRLTVV.